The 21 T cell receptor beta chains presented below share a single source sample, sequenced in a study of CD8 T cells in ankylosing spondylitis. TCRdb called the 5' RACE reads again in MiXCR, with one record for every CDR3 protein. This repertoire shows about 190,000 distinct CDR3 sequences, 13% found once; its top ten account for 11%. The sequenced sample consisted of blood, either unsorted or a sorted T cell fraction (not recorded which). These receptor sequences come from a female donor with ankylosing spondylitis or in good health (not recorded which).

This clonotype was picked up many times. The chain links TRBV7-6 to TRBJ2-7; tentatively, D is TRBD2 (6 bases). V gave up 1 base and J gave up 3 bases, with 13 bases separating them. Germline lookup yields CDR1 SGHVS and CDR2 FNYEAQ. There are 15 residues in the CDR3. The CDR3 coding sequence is TGTGCCAGCAGCTTAGTGGCTAGCGAGAGCTACGAGCAGTACTTC. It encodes CASSLVASESYEQYF.

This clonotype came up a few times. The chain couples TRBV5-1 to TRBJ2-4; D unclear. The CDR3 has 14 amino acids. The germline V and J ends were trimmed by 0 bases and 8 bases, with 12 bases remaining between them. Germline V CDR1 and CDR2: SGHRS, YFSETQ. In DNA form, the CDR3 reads TGCGCCAGCAGCTTGGCGGAGAAATGGGACATTCAGTACTTC. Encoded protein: CASSLAEKWDIQYF.

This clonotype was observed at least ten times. In DNA form, the CDR3 reads TGTGCCAGCAGCGGAGGGTGGGGAGAGACCCAGTACTTC. Its translation: CASSGGWGETQYF. The rearrangement joins TRBV12-3 or TRBV12-4 to TRBJ2-5; a weak D match, TRBD2 (6 bases). The length of the CDR3 is 13 residues. The V end lost 6 bases, the J end lost 4 bases, and 12 bases lay between the germline ends.

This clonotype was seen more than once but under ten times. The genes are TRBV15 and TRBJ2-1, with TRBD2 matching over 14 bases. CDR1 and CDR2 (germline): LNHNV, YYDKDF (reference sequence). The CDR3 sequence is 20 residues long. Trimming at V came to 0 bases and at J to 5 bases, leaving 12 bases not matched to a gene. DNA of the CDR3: TGTGCCACCAGCAGAGATCCCGGGACTAGCGGGAGTCCTAGGAACAATGAGCAGTTCTTC. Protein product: CATSRDPGTSGSPRNNEQFF.

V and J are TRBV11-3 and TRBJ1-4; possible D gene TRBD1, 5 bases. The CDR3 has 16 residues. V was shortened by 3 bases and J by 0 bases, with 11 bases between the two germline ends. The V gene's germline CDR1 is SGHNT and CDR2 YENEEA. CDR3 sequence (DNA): TGTGCCAGCAGCTTGGCTTCAGGGACAACTAATGAAAAACTGTTTTTT. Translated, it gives CASSLASGTTNEKLFF.

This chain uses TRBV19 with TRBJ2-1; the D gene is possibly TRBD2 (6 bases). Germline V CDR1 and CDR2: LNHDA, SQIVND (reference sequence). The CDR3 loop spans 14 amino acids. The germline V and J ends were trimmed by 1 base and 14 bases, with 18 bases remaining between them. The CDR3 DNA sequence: TGTGCCAGTAGTATAGTCTGGGCGGAGGGTCCGAAGTTCTTC. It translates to CASSIVWAEGPKFF.

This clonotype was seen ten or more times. CDR3: CASTFGDGNYEQYF. The CDR3 DNA follows: TGTGCCAGCACTTTCGGGGACGGAAACTACGAGCAGTACTTC. The chain uses TRBV11-2 and TRBJ2-7; D is perhaps TRBD1 or TRBD2 (5 bases each). This CDR3 has 14 amino acids. The ends were cut back, 7 bases at V and 3 bases at J, with 16 bases in the middle. The germline CDR1 and CDR2 sequences are SGHAT and FQNNGV.

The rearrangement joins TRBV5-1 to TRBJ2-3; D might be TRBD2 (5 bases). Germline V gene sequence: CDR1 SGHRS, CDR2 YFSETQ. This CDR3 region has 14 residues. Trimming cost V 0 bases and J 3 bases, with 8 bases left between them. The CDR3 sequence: CASSLEGRTDTQYF. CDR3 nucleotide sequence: TGCGCCAGCAGCTTGGAAGGGAGAACAGATACGCAGTATTTT. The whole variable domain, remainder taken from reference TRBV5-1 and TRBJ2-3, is KAGVTQTPRYLIKTRGQQVTLSCSPISGHRSVSWYQQTPGQGLQFLFEYFSETQRNKGNFPGRFSGRQFSNSRSEMNVSTLELGDSALYLCASSLEGRTDTQYFGPGTRLTVL.

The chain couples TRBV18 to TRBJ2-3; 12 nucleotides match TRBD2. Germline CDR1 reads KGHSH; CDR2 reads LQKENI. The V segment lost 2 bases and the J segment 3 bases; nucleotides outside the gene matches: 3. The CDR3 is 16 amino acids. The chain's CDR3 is CASSPLGTSGTDTQYF. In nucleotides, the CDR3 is TGTGCCAGCTCACCATTAGGGACTAGCGGGACAGATACGCAGTATTTT.

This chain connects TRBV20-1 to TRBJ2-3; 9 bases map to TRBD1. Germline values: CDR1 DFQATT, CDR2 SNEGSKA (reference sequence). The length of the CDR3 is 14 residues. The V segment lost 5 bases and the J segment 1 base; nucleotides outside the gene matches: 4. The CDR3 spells CSAGRTGGTDTQYF. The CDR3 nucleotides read TGCAGTGCTGGAAGGACAGGGGGCACAGATACGCAGTATTTT.

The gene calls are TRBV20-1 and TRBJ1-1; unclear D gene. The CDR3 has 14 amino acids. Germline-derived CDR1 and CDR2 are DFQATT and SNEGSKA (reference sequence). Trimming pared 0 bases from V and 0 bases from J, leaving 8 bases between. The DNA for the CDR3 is TGCAGTGCTAGAGATCGGCAGCTGAACACTGAAGCTTTCTTT. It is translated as CSARDRQLNTEAFF.

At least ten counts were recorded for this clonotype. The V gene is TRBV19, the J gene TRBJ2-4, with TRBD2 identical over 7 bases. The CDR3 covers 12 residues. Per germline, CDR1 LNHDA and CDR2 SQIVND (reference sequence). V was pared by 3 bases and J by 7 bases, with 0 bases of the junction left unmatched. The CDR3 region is CASSIGGNIQYF. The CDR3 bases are TGTGCCAGTAGTATCGGGGGGAACATTCAGTACTTC.

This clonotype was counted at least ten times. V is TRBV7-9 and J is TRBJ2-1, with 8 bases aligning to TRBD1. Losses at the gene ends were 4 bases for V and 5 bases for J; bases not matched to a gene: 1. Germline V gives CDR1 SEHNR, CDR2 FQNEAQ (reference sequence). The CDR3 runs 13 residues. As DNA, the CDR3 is TGTGCCAGCAGCTCGACAGGGGACAATGAGCAGTTCTTC. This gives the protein CASSSTGDNEQFF.

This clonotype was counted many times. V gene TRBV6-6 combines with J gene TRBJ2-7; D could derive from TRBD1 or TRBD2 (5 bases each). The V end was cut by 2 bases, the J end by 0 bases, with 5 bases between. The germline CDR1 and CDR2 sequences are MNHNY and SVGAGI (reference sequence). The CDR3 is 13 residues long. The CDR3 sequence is CASSYGGSYEQYF. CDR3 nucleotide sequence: TGTGCCAGCAGTTACGGGGGCTCCTACGAGCAGTACTTC.

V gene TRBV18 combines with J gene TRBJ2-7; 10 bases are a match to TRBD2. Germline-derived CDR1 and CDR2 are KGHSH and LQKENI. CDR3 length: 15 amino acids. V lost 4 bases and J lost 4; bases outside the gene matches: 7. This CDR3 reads CASSLASGRIYEQYF. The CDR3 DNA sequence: TGTGCCAGCTCACTTGCTAGCGGGAGAATATACGAGCAGTACTTC.

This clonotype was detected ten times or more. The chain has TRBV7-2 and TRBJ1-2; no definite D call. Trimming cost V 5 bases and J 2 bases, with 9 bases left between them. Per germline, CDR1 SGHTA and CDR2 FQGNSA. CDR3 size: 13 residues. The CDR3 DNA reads TGTGCCAGCAGCACGGCGTTGAACTATGGCTACACCTTC. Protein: CASSTALNYGYTF.

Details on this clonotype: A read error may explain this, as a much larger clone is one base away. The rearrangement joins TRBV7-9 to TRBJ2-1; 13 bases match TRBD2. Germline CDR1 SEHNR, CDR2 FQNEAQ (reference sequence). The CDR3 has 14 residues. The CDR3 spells CTSSLGLAGVEQFF. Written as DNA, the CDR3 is TGTACCAGCAGCTTAGGACTAGCGGGAGTTGAGCAGTTCTTC.

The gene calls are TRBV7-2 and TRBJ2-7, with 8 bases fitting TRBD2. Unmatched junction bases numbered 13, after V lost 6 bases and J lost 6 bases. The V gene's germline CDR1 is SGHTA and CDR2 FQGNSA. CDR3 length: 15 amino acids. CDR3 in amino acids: CASSSPGLASGEQYF. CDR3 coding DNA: TGTGCCAGCAGTTCCCCAGGACTAGCTTCTGGCGAGCAGTACTTC.

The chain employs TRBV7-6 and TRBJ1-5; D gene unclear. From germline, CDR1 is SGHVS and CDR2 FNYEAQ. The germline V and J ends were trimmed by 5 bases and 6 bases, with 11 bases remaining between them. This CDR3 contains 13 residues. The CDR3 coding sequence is TGTGCCAGCAGCCCGACAAGAAGTCAGCCCCAGCATTTT. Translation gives CASSPTRSQPQHF.

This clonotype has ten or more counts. The CDR3: CASSSYDLAGRPNRYQETQYF. CDR3 in DNA: TGTGCCAGCAGCTCCTACGACTTAGCGGGCCGCCCGAACCGGTACCAAGAGACCCAGTACTTC. J is TRBJ2-5 and V is TRBV11-3; 7 nucleotides agree with TRBD2. V lost 4 bases, J lost 0 bases, and 23 bases stayed unmatched. The CDR3 consists of 21 residues. Germline V CDR1 and CDR2: SGHNT, YENEEA.

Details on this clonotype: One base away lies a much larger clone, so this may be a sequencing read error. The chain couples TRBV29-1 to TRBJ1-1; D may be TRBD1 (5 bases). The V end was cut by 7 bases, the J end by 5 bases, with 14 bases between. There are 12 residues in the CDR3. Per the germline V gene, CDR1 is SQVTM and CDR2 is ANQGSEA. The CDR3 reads CSGVGHRTEAFF. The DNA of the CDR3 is TGCAGCGGTGTCGGACATCGGACTGAAGCTTTCTTT.